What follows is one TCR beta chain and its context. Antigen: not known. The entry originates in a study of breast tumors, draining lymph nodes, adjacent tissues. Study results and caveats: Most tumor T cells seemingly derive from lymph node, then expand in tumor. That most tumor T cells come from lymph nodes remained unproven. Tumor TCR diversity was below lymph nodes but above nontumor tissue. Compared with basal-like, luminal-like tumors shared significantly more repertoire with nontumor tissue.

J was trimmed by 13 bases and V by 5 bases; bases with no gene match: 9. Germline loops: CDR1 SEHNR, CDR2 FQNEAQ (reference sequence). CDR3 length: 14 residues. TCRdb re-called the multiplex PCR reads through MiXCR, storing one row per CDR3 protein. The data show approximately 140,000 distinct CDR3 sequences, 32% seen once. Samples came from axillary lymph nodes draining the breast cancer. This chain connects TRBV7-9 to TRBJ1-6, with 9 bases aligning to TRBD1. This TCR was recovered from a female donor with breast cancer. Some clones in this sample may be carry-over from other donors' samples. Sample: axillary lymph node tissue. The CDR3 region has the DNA TGTGCCAGCAGCATGGGACAGGGCCAGGCGCCCCTCCACTTT. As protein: CASSMGQGQAPLHF.